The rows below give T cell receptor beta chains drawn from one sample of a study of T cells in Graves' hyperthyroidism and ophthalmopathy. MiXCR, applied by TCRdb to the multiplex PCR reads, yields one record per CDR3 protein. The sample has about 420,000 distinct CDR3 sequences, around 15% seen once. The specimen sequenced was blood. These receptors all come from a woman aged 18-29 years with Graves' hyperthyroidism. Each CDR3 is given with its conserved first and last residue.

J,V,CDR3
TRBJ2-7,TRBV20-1,CSARGIRGQVYEQYF
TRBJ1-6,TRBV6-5,CASSSPSGALHF
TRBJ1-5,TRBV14,CASSQLDAPYSNQPQHF
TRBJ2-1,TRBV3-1,CASSQWWRENENEQFF
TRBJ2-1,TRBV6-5,CASSYWGTSGGNEQFF
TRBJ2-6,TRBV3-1,CASSQEWRGWSGANVLTF
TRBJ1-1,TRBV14,CASSEEYGKNTEASF
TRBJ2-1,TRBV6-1,CASSGIAVHSYNEQFF
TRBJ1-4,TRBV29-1,CSASTGGEKLFF
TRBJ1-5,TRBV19,CASRKTVDGNQPQHF
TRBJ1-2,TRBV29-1,CSTGQGGWTSYGYTF
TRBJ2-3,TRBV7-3,CASSLSSRDTQYF
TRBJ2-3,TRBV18,CASSPNLQGVGPTDTQYF
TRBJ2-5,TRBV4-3,CASSQDTAYQETQYF
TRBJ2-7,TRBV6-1,CASSYSRLSYEQYF
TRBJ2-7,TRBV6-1,CATTIGHGYEQYF
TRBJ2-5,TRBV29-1,CSVEDQRYRGETQYF
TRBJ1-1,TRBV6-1,CASSEATYRYAEAFF
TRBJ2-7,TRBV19,CASSRGASYEQYF
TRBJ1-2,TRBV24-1,CATSDLSQGDTSGYGYTF
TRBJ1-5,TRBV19,CASRGTGWEPQHF
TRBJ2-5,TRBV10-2,CASSESVETQYF
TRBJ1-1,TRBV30,CAWKPTWGEAFF
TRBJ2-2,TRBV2,CASSEAGTPAGGGELFF
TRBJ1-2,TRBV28,CASSLHGTGIGYTF
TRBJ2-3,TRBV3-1,CASSHLTRATQYF
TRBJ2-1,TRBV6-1,CASSHRALYNEQFF
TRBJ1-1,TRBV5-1,CASTLQGGMNTEAFF
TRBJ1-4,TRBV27,CASTKTGIEKLFF
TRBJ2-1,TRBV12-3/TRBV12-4,CASSLGSAGGSYNEQFF
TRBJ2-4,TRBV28,CASSPTPRGLFKNIQYF
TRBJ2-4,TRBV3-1,CASSQGPKNIQYF
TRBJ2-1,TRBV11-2,CASSPTHGQPSYNEQFF
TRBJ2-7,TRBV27,CASSLTGRSIYEQYF
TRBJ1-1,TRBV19,CASSISWNTEAFF
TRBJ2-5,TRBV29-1,CSVQQGSETQYF
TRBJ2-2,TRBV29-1,CSVVRVDTGELFF
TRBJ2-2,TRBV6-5,CATRLLAFANTGELFF
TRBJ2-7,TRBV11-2,CASSLQGSVSSEQYF
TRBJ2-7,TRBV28,CASRIYPSRLAGGGYEQYF
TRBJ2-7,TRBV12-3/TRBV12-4,CASSYLSRTYEQYF